This T cell receptor (beta chain) was captured by sequencing in a study of OX40 agonist ivuxolimab in advanced cancers. Autoimmune disease history or systemic immunosuppression disqualified patients. On cycle 4 day 1 and cycle 7 day 1, as well as at baseline, blood was sampled. Clones were sequenced by immunoSEQ multiplex PCR, and TCRdb holds only the in-frame ones, with some missing. The sample consists of tens of thousands of clones, approximately 86% of them appearing once. For this clone: The antigen is not known.

Trimming took off 4 bases at V and 2 bases at J, with 19 bases between the two ends. The germline V gene encodes CDR1 SGHTS and CDR2 YDEGEE. CDR3 length: 17 residues. General observations from the study: CD8+ T cells were the subset that, on average, had more expanded clones than CD4+.

The chain combines TRBV5-8 with TRBJ1-5, with D maybe TRBD1 (6 bases). This receptor was taken from an adult with an advanced solid tumor such as melanoma, head and neck, liver or kidney cancer. Sequencing used CD4+ or CD8+ T cells sorted from blood, obtained in a trial of the OX40 agonist ivuxolimab. Here the CDR3 DNA reads TGTGCCAGCAGCGCCAGAGGGGGTTTGGGGCGCAATCAGCCCCAGCATTTT. Its translation: CASSARGGLGRNQPQHF.